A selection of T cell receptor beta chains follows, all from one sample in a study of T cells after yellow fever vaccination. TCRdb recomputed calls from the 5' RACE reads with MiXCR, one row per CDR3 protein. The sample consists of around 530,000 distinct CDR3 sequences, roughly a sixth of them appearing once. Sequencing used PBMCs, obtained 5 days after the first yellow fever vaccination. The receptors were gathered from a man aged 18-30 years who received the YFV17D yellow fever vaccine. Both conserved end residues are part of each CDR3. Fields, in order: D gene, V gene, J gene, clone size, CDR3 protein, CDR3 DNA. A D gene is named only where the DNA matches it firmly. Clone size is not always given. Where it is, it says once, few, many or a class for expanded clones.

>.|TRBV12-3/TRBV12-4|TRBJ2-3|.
CASKEGVGADTQYF
TGTGCCAGCAAGGAGGGGGTAGGGGCAGATACGCAGTATTTT
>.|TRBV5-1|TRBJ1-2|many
CASSLGGSGYTF
TGCGCCAGCAGCTTGGGAGGGTCTGGCTACACCTTC
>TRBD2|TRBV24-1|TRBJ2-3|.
CATSDPGLAGDTDTQYF
TGTGCCACCAGTGACCCGGGACTAGCGGGCGACACAGATACGCAGTATTTT
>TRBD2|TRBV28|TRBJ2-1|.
CASSSASGDPYEQFF
TGTGCCAGCAGTTCGGCTAGCGGGGACCCCTATGAGCAGTTCTTC
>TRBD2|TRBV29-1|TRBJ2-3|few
CSVGGVTATDTQYF
TGCAGCGTCGGGGGGGTGACCGCCACAGATACGCAGTATTTT
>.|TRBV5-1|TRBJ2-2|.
CASSRESNTGELFF
TGCGCCAGCAGCAGGGAGTCGAACACCGGGGAGCTGTTTTTT
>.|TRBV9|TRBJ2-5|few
CASSVGGVGHQETQYF
TGTGCCAGCAGCGTAGGCGGGGTGGGTCACCAAGAGACCCAGTACTTC
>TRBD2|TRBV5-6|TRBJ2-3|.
CASSLGLAGPSPSTDTQYF
TGTGCCAGCAGCTTGGGACTAGCGGGGCCATCCCCTAGCACAGATACGCAGTATTTT
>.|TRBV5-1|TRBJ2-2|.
CASSFEPGANTGELFF
TGCGCCAGCAGCTTTGAGCCAGGCGCGAACACCGGGGAGCTGTTTTTT
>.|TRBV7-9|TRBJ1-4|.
CASTNINQLNEKLFF
TGTGCCAGCACCAATATAAACCAGCTTAATGAAAAACTGTTTTTT
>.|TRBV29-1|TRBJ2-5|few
CSVPTALAAQGETQYF
TGCAGCGTCCCTACCGCACTAGCAGCCCAGGGAGAGACCCAGTACTTC
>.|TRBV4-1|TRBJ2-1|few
CASSQEWRDLGNEQFF
TGCGCCAGCAGCCAAGAATGGCGGGACCTGGGGAATGAGCAGTTCTTC
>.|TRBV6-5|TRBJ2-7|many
CASSYSAKYYEQYF
TGTGCCAGCAGTTACTCCGCTAAATACTACGAGCAGTACTTC
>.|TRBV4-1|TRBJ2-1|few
CASSHPLSSYNEQFF
TGCGCCAGCAGCCACCCATTGAGCTCCTACAATGAGCAGTTCTTC
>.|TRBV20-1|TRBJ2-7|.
CSATDRDSYYEQYF
TGCAGTGCGACAGACAGGGACTCCTACTACGAGCAGTACTTC
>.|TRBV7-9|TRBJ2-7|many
CASSLDLYEQYF
TGTGCCAGCAGCTTGGACCTCTACGAGCAGTACTTC
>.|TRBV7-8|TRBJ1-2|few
CASSSVRGRRGTYGYTF
TGTGCCAGCAGCTCTGTCCGGGGCCGGAGGGGGACTTATGGCTACACCTTC
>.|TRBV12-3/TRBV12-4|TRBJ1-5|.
CASSLETRGPQHF
TGTGCCAGCAGTCTCGAGACTCGGGGGCCCCAGCATTTT
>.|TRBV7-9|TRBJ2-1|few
CASSLARVNEQFF
TGTGCCAGCAGCTTAGCCAGGGTTAATGAGCAGTTCTTC
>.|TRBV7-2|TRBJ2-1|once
CASSSPPHNEQFF
TGTGCCAGCAGCTCCCCCCCCCACAATGAGCAGTTCTTC
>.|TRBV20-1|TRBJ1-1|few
CSARDLMRAGDTEAFF
TGCAGTGCTAGAGATCTCATGCGAGCGGGCGACACTGAAGCTTTCTTT
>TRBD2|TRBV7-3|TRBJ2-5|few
CASSLSRLAGGETQYF
TGTGCCAGCAGCTTAAGTCGGCTAGCGGGCGGGGAGACCCAGTACTTC
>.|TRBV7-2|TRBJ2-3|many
CASSLSFADTQYF
TGTGCCAGCAGCTTATCTTTCGCAGATACGCAGTATTTT
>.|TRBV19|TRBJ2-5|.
CASSIDGRAEETQYF
TGTGCCAGTAGTATAGATGGCAGGGCTGAAGAGACCCAGTACTTC
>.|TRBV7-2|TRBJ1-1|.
CASSREAALNTEAFF
TGTGCCAGCAGCCGTGAGGCAGCCCTGAACACTGAAGCTTTCTTT
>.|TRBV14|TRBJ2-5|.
CASSHRDHRAVSETQYF
TGTGCCAGCAGCCACAGGGACCACCGAGCCGTTTCCGAGACCCAGTACTTC
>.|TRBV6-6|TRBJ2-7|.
CASREGPYEQYF
TGTGCCAGCAGAGAAGGTCCGTACGAGCAGTACTTC
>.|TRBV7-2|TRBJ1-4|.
CASSPRTNEKLFF
TGTGCCAGCAGCCCCAGAACTAATGAAAAACTGTTTTTT
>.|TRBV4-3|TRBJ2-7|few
CASSQFRSYEQYF
TGCGCCAGCAGCCAATTTCGCTCCTACGAGCAGTACTTC
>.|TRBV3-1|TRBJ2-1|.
CASSQYEQGKQFF
TGTGCCAGCAGCCAATATGAACAGGGAAAGCAGTTCTTC
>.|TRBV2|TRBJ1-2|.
CASSDQGTNYGYTF
TGTGCCAGCAGTGACCAGGGGACCAACTATGGCTACACCTTC
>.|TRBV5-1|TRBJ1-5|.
CASSLNSGDQPQHF
TGCGCCAGCAGCTTGAATTCAGGGGATCAGCCCCAGCATTTT
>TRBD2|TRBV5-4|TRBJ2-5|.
CASSSRRGAEETQYF
TGTGCCAGCAGCTCCCGGCGGGGGGCGGAAGAGACCCAGTACTTC
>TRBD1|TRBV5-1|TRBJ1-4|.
CASSLPTGGYNEKLFF
TGCGCCAGCAGCCTGCCGACAGGGGGTTATAATGAAAAACTGTTTTTT
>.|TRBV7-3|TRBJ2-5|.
CASSFSNLETQYF
TGTGCCAGCAGCTTTTCAAATCTAGAGACCCAGTACTTC
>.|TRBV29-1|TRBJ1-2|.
CSVRDYGYTF
TGCAGCGTTCGTGACTATGGCTACACCTTC
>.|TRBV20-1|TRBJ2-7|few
CSAGGLGRSYEQYF
TGCAGTGCGGGGGGTCTGGGCAGGTCCTACGAGCAGTACTTC
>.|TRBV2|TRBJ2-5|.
CASPTRGETQYF
TGTGCCAGCCCGACTAGGGGAGAGACCCAGTACTTC
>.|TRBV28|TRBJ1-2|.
CASSLWAEGYGYTF
TGTGCCAGCAGTTTATGGGCGGAAGGCTATGGCTACACCTTC
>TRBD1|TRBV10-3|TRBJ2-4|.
CAISESTLKTGGYIQYF
TGTGCCATCAGTGAGTCGACCCTCAAGACAGGGGGGTACATTCAGTACTTC
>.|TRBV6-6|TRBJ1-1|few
CASRSEAFF
TGTGCCAGCAGGTCTGAAGCTTTCTTT
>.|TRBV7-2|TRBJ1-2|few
CASSSLFTMSYTF
TGTGCCAGCAGCTCCCTTTTCACTATGAGCTACACCTTC
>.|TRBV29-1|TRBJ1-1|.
CSGRTENTEAFF
TGCAGCGGACGGACAGAGAACACTGAAGCTTTCTTT
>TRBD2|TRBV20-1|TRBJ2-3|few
CSATPLGGGVDTQYF
TGCAGTGCTACCCCCTTAGGCGGGGGGGTAGATACGCAGTATTTT
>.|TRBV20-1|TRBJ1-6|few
CSARDQGMSSPLHF
TGCAGTGCTAGAGATCAGGGGATGAGTTCACCCCTCCACTTT
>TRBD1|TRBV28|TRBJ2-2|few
CASSSPRQGFAGELFF
TGTGCCAGCAGTTCTCCCAGACAGGGGTTCGCCGGGGAGCTGTTTTTT
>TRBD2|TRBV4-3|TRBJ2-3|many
CASSQEPGTSGVDTQYF
TGCGCCAGCAGCCAAGAACCCGGGACTAGCGGGGTAGATACGCAGTATTTT
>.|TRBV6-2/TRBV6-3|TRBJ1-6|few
CASTRGRTANSPLHF
TGTGCCAGCACCCGGGGTCGGACAGCGAATTCACCCCTCCACTTT
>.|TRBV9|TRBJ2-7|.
CASRGDGSYEQYF
TGTGCCAGCAGAGGGGACGGCTCCTACGAGCAGTACTTC
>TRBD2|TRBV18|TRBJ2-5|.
CASSPRTSGEASGETQYF
TGTGCCAGCTCACCCAGGACTAGCGGGGAGGCCTCGGGTGAGACCCAGTACTTC